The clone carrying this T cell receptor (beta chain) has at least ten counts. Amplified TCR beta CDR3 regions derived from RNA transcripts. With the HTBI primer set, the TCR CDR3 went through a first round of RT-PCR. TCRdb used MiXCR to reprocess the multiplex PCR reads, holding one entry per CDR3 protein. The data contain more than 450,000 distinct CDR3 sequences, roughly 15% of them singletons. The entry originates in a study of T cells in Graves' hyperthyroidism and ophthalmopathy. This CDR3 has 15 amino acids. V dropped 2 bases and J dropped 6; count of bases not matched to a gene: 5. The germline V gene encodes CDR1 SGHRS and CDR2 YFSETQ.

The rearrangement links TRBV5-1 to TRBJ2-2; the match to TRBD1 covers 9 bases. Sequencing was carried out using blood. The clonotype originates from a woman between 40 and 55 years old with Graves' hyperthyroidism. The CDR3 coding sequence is TGCGCCAGCAGCTTAAACAGGGGGCCGGCCGGGGAGCTGTTTTTT. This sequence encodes CASSLNRGPAGELFF. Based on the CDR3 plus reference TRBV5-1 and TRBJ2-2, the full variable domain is KAGVTQTPRYLIKTRGQQVTLSCSPISGHRSVSWYQQTPGQGLQFLFEYFSETQRNKGNFPGRFSGRQFSNSRSEMNVSTLELGDSALYLCASSLNRGPAGELFFGEGSRLTVL.